Below, one T cell receptor (beta chain) is given with its context. Antigen: not known. This was the immunoSEQ version 4 assay in survey mode. Assay used: immunoSEQ multiplex PCR; TCRdb lists only in-frame clones, some missing. The data contain 35,000 to 45,000 clones, less than 90% of them singletons. Anti-CD3/anti-CD28 beads served as a nonspecific positive control stimulus. Sorting selected CD4+ T cells upregulating both CD40 ligand and CD69. Donors had CD4+ T cell counts above 400 cells/uL and were CMV-seropositive. Looked up from germline, CDR1 is MGHRA and CDR2 is YSYEKL. This CDR3 region has 17 residues. V was clipped by 3 bases and J by 4 bases, with 18 bases between them. These data are taken from a study of persistence of HIV-infected CD4 T cells.

The chain joins TRBV4-1 to TRBJ1-4; the D is unclear. This receptor was obtained from an adult woman with HIV who was CMV-seropositive. The sample in question was CD4+ T cells sorted from PBMCs after 18-hour stimulation, obtained from a patient who received antiretroviral therapy. CDR3 loop: CASSQGLPRTLNEKLFF. The CDR3 DNA follows: TGCGCCAGCAGCCAGGGTCTCCCCAGGACTCTTAATGAAAAACTGTTTTTT.